The rows below give T cell receptor beta chains drawn from one sample of a study of blood T cell repertoires in COVID-19. Assay: immunoSEQ multiplex PCR; the TCRdb copy retains only in-frame clones and omits some. The sample includes 100,000 to 150,000 clones, 70% to 75% of them seen just once. The sequenced sample consisted of peripheral blood. These receptors were taken from a man aged 80 or over with COVID-19, enrolled during active disease. Each CDR3 is given with its conserved first and last residue. The order of the fields is clone size, V gene, D gene, J gene, CDR3 DNA, CDR3 protein. A D gene is named only where the DNA matches it firmly. The size entry is marked missing in some rows and otherwise reads once, few, many or a size class.

abundance: NA
v_gene: TRBV6-4
d_gene: NA
j_gene: TRBJ2-3
CDR3nt: TGTGCCAGCAGTTTCATCAGGGAGGACACGCAGTATTTT
CDR3aa: CASSFIREDTQYF

abundance: NA
v_gene: TRBV28
d_gene: NA
j_gene: TRBJ1-4
CDR3nt: TGTGCCAGCAGCCCTCCCGGGGGAGGGTCAACTAATGAAAAACTGTTTTTT
CDR3aa: CASSPPGGGSTNEKLFF

abundance: NA
v_gene: TRBV13
d_gene: TRBD2
j_gene: TRBJ2-3
CDR3nt: TGTGCCAGCAGCTTGTTGGAGCGGGAGGGATTCACAGATACGCAGTATTTT
CDR3aa: CASSLLEREGFTDTQYF

abundance: NA
v_gene: TRBV5-4
d_gene: TRBD1
j_gene: TRBJ1-4
CDR3nt: TGTGCCAGCAGCGTAGCTGCCGGGACAGGGCCTGAAAAACTGTTTTTT
CDR3aa: CASSVAAGTGPEKLFF

abundance: NA
v_gene: TRBV5-1
d_gene: TRBD2
j_gene: TRBJ2-3
CDR3nt: TGCGCCAGCAGTCCAACTAGCGGAACAGATACGCAGTATTTT
CDR3aa: CASSPTSGTDTQYF

abundance: NA
v_gene: TRBV6-6
d_gene: NA
j_gene: TRBJ2-7
CDR3nt: TGTGCCAGCACCCAGGGGTTCTACGAGCAGTACTTC
CDR3aa: CASTQGFYEQYF

abundance: NA
v_gene: TRBV6-5
d_gene: NA
j_gene: TRBJ1-1
CDR3nt: TGTGCCAGCACGCCGTCCAGGAACACTGAAGCTTTCTTT
CDR3aa: CASTPSRNTEAFF

abundance: NA
v_gene: TRBV28
d_gene: TRBD1
j_gene: TRBJ1-5
CDR3nt: TGTGCCAGCAGTTTCGATGATACAGGGGGCCGGCAGCCCCAGCATTTT
CDR3aa: CASSFDDTGGRQPQHF

abundance: few
v_gene: TRBV19
d_gene: NA
j_gene: TRBJ2-7
CDR3nt: TGTGCCAGTAGTTTCAGACAGTCCTACGAGCAGTACTTC
CDR3aa: CASSFRQSYEQYF

abundance: NA
v_gene: TRBV27
d_gene: NA
j_gene: TRBJ2-7
CDR3nt: TGTGCCAGCAAACTACAAGATCCCTACGAGCAGTACTTC
CDR3aa: CASKLQDPYEQYF

abundance: once
v_gene: TRBV28
d_gene: TRBD1
j_gene: TRBJ2-1
CDR3nt: TGTGCCAGCAGTTTAGGACAGGGGACCGACCGGCAGTTCTTC
CDR3aa: CASSLGQGTDRQFF

abundance: NA
v_gene: TRBV7-2
d_gene: NA
j_gene: TRBJ2-3
CDR3nt: TGTGCCAGCAGCTTTGACATAAATACGCAGTATTTT
CDR3aa: CASSFDINTQYF

abundance: NA
v_gene: TRBV9
d_gene: NA
j_gene: TRBJ1-6
CDR3nt: TGTGCCAGCAGCGTAGTTGGGGAGAGGGTTTCTAGCTCCTATAATTCACCCCTCCACTTT
CDR3aa: CASSVVGERVSSSYNSPLHF

abundance: NA
v_gene: TRBV7-9
d_gene: NA
j_gene: TRBJ2-1
CDR3nt: TGTGCCAGCAGCTCATATCTACTCGTGTTCTTC
CDR3aa: CASSSYLLVFF

abundance: NA
v_gene: TRBV5-1
d_gene: NA
j_gene: TRBJ2-2
CDR3nt: TGCGCCAGCGGCCCTCCCGGGGAGCTGTTTTTT
CDR3aa: CASGPPGELFF

abundance: NA
v_gene: TRBV6-5
d_gene: TRBD2
j_gene: TRBJ2-2
CDR3nt: TGTGCCAGCAGTCCGGGACTAGCGGGAGGTGGGGAGCTGTTTTTT
CDR3aa: CASSPGLAGGGELFF

abundance: NA
v_gene: TRBV30
d_gene: NA
j_gene: TRBJ2-1
CDR3nt: TGTGCCTTGAAGCGAGACAGGACGTACAATGAGCAGTTCTTC
CDR3aa: CALKRDRTYNEQFF

abundance: NA
v_gene: TRBV6-5
d_gene: TRBD1
j_gene: TRBJ2-7
CDR3nt: TGTGCCAGCAGAGGGACAGGGCCCTACGAGCAGTACTTC
CDR3aa: CASRGTGPYEQYF

abundance: NA
v_gene: TRBV12-5
d_gene: TRBD2
j_gene: TRBJ2-3
CDR3nt: TGTGCTAGTGGTTTGGATGGGACTAGCGGATTGTGGGATACGCAGTATTTT
CDR3aa: CASGLDGTSGLWDTQYF

abundance: NA
v_gene: TRBV11-2
d_gene: TRBD2
j_gene: TRBJ2-4
CDR3nt: TGTGCCAGCAGCTTAGGGGGCGGGAGGTCCAAAAACATTCAGTACTTC
CDR3aa: CASSLGGGRSKNIQYF

abundance: few
v_gene: TRBV28
d_gene: TRBD2
j_gene: TRBJ2-5
CDR3nt: TGTGCCAGCAGTTTTTTAGCGGGAGCTGAGACCCAGTACTTC
CDR3aa: CASSFLAGAETQYF

abundance: NA
v_gene: TRBV27
d_gene: TRBD2
j_gene: TRBJ2-1
CDR3nt: TGTGCCAGCAGAACGACTAGCGGATTGTACAATGAGCAGTTCTTC
CDR3aa: CASRTTSGLYNEQFF

abundance: NA
v_gene: TRBV7-3
d_gene: TRBD2
j_gene: TRBJ2-3
CDR3nt: TGTGCCAGCAGCTTAAGACTAGCGGGCAGCACAGATACGCAGTATTTT
CDR3aa: CASSLRLAGSTDTQYF

abundance: NA
v_gene: TRBV20-1
d_gene: NA
j_gene: TRBJ2-3
CDR3nt: TGCAGTGCTAGTCACGGGAGAGGCACAGATACGCAGTATTTT
CDR3aa: CSASHGRGTDTQYF

abundance: NA
v_gene: TRBV4-1
d_gene: NA
j_gene: TRBJ1-6
CDR3nt: TGCGCCAGCAGCCAAGCGTACAAGAAGTATAATTCACCCCTCCACTTT
CDR3aa: CASSQAYKKYNSPLHF

abundance: NA
v_gene: TRBV2
d_gene: TRBD1
j_gene: TRBJ1-6
CDR3nt: TGTGCCAGCAGTGGGACAGGGACCACCTATAATTCACCCCTCCACTTT
CDR3aa: CASSGTGTTYNSPLHF

abundance: once
v_gene: TRBV5-1
d_gene: TRBD1
j_gene: TRBJ2-3
CDR3nt: TGCGCCAGCAGCACAGGACAGGGGAGGACAGATACGCAGTATTTT
CDR3aa: CASSTGQGRTDTQYF

abundance: NA
v_gene: TRBV11-2
d_gene: NA
j_gene: TRBJ2-7
CDR3nt: TGTGCCAGCAGCCCCAGGACAGCTCCCTACGAGCAGTACTTC
CDR3aa: CASSPRTAPYEQYF

abundance: NA
v_gene: TRBV10-3
d_gene: NA
j_gene: TRBJ1-3
CDR3nt: TGTGCCATCAGTGAGTCCAGGGCTGGAAACACCATATATTTT
CDR3aa: CAISESRAGNTIYF

abundance: NA
v_gene: TRBV7-8
d_gene: TRBD2
j_gene: TRBJ2-2
CDR3nt: TGTGCCAGCAGCCCGGGGGGTAGCGGGAGCTCCGGGGAGCTGTTTTTT
CDR3aa: CASSPGGSGSSGELFF

abundance: NA
v_gene: TRBV10-3
d_gene: NA
j_gene: TRBJ2-1
CDR3nt: TGTGCCATCAGAACGGACGAGCGGAGCTACAATGAGCAGTTCTTC
CDR3aa: CAIRTDERSYNEQFF

abundance: NA
v_gene: TRBV5-4
d_gene: NA
j_gene: TRBJ2-5
CDR3nt: TGTGCCAGCAGTCCTGAGTCTAAAGAGACCCAGTACTTC
CDR3aa: CASSPESKETQYF

abundance: NA
v_gene: TRBV19
d_gene: NA
j_gene: TRBJ2-1
CDR3nt: TGTGCCAGTACCTCAGGCCCGGGACTCTACAATGAGCAGTTCTTC
CDR3aa: CASTSGPGLYNEQFF

abundance: NA
v_gene: TRBV7-2
d_gene: TRBD1
j_gene: TRBJ1-4
CDR3nt: TGTGCCAGCAGCCGCGGGACAGTTAATGAAAAACTGTTTTTT
CDR3aa: CASSRGTVNEKLFF

abundance: NA
v_gene: TRBV5-1
d_gene: TRBD2
j_gene: TRBJ2-1
CDR3nt: TGCGCCAGCAGCTTGGTGCCCCCGGGGGGACTAACCTACAATGAGCAGTTCTTC
CDR3aa: CASSLVPPGGLTYNEQFF

abundance: few
v_gene: TRBV4-1
d_gene: TRBD2
j_gene: TRBJ2-1
CDR3nt: TGCGCCAGCAGCCAAGAGTCCCTAGCGGGCCTATACAATGAGCAGTTCTTC
CDR3aa: CASSQESLAGLYNEQFF

abundance: once
v_gene: TRBV28
d_gene: NA
j_gene: TRBJ1-2
CDR3nt: TGTGCCAGCAGTTTCGGGGTAGAGGGCTATGGCTACACCTTC
CDR3aa: CASSFGVEGYGYTF

abundance: NA
v_gene: TRBV9
d_gene: NA
j_gene: TRBJ2-5
CDR3nt: TGTGCCAGCAGCGTATCCGCGTACCAAGAGACCCAGTACTTC
CDR3aa: CASSVSAYQETQYF

abundance: NA
v_gene: TRBV24-1
d_gene: TRBD1
j_gene: TRBJ2-1
CDR3nt: TGTGCCACCAGTGATCCAACCGGGACAGGGGACCGCAATGAGCAGTTCTTC
CDR3aa: CATSDPTGTGDRNEQFF

abundance: NA
v_gene: TRBV7-7
d_gene: TRBD1
j_gene: TRBJ2-3
CDR3nt: TGTGCTAGCAGCACAGGGGCAGGAGATACGCAGTATTTT
CDR3aa: CASSTGAGDTQYF

abundance: NA
v_gene: TRBV7-2
d_gene: NA
j_gene: TRBJ1-5
CDR3nt: TGTGCCAGCAACCCTTCAGGGAAAAATCAGCCCCAGCATTTT
CDR3aa: CASNPSGKNQPQHF

abundance: NA
v_gene: TRBV2
d_gene: TRBD2
j_gene: TRBJ2-7
CDR3nt: TGTGCCAGCAGTGAAATGAAGCGGGAGAGGTCCTACGAGCAGTACTTC
CDR3aa: CASSEMKRERSYEQYF

abundance: NA
v_gene: TRBV29-1
d_gene: NA
j_gene: TRBJ2-2
CDR3nt: TGCAGCGCATTATATACAGAGAACACCGGGGAGCTGTTTTTT
CDR3aa: CSALYTENTGELFF

abundance: NA
v_gene: TRBV7-9
d_gene: NA
j_gene: TRBJ2-7
CDR3nt: TGTGCCAGCAGCTTAGGGGGACTCGGCGAGCAGTACTTC
CDR3aa: CASSLGGLGEQYF

abundance: NA
v_gene: TRBV6-2/TRBV6-3
d_gene: NA
j_gene: TRBJ2-2
CDR3nt: TGTGCCAGCAGCCTAACCCAGGGTCCGGAGGAGCTGTTTTTT
CDR3aa: CASSLTQGPEELFF

abundance: NA
v_gene: TRBV19
d_gene: NA
j_gene: TRBJ2-2
CDR3nt: TGTGCCAGTAGTATGACGTCTAGCCTGTACACCGGGGAGCTGTTTTTT
CDR3aa: CASSMTSSLYTGELFF

abundance: NA
v_gene: TRBV15
d_gene: TRBD1
j_gene: TRBJ2-2
CDR3nt: TGTGCCACCAGCTACCGACAGGGGTACGGGGAGCTGTTTTTT
CDR3aa: CATSYRQGYGELFF